The 18 T cell receptor beta chains below were found in one sample sequenced in a study of monozygotic twins with inflammatory bowel disease. TCRdb re-called the 5' RACE reads and shows each CDR3 protein once, DNA omitted. The table lists approximately 100,000 distinct CDR3 sequences, with around 12% in the top ten. Sample: blood. These TCRs come from a human donor with ulcerative colitis or Crohn's disease, or a healthy co-twin of an affected twin (not recorded which).

CDR3 loop: CASLPAGGYQETQYF. V and J are TRBV6-2 or TRBV6-3 and TRBJ2-5; TCRdb lists TRBD2, though no DNA is available to test this call. This CDR3 has 15 residues. The V gene's germline CDR1 is MNHEY and CDR2 SVGEGT.

This sequence joins TRBV9 and TRBJ1-5; TCRdb's D gene call, TRBD1, goes unchecked for lack of DNA. The CDR3 covers 15 residues. Germline CDR1 SGDLS, CDR2 YYNGEE. CDR3 amino acids: CASSVGGASNQPQHF.

CDR3 sequence: CASSHAGHGGGYTF. This chain connects TRBV7-9 to TRBJ1-2; the TCRdb D gene call, TRBD1, has no DNA to confirm it. The CDR3 totals 14 residues. Germline CDR1 is SEHNR and CDR2 is FQNEAQ (reference sequence).

The chain recombines TRBV5-5 with TRBJ2-2; the D call of TRBD1 rests on TCRdb alone, since no DNA is present to check it. Per the germline V gene, CDR1 is SGHKS and CDR2 is YYEKEE (reference sequence). The length of the CDR3 is 15 residues. The CDR3 sequence: CASSLEGLWTGELFF.

The chain's CDR3 is CASSWTRYNEQFF. The chain has TRBV27 and TRBJ2-1. The CDR3 loop spans 13 amino acids. Germline CDR1 reads MNHEY; CDR2 reads SMNVEV (reference sequence).

The chain uses TRBV4-1 and TRBJ2-7; lacking DNA, the TRBD2 call made by TCRdb goes unchecked. CDR3 length: 15 residues. Germline loops: CDR1 MGHRA, CDR2 YSYEKL. Here the CDR3 reads CASSQVAGRDYEQYF.

The gene calls are TRBV2 and TRBJ1-5; TCRdb lists TRBD1, though no DNA is available to test this call. The CDR3 totals 13 residues. Germline loops: CDR1 SNHLY, CDR2 FYNNEI. CDR3 amino acids: CASTPRVGQPQHF.

The chain has TRBV27 and TRBJ2-3; absent DNA, TCRdb's TRBD2 call cannot be checked. The CDR3 covers 18 residues. The germline CDR1 and CDR2 sequences are MNHEY and SMNVEV (reference sequence). CDR3 region: CASSLGLADLSGTDTQYF.

The CDR3 loop is CASSLGGEVGYTF. V is TRBV13 and J is TRBJ1-2. Germline V CDR1 and CDR2: PRHDT, FYEKMQ (reference sequence). This CDR3 contains 13 residues. The variable domain in full, with the rest retrieved from reference TRBV13 and TRBJ1-2, is AAGVIQSPRHLIKEKRETATLKCYPIPRHDTVYWYQQGPGQDPQFLISFYEKMQSDKGSIPDRFSAQQFSDYHSELNMSSLELGDSALYFCASSLGGEVGYTFGSGTRLTVV.

The chain is built from TRBV12-3 or TRBV12-4 and TRBJ2-1; TCRdb proposes TRBD2, but this gene call is untestable without DNA. This CDR3 contains 12 residues. The CDR3 protein is CASSFPSGEQFF.

The chain uses TRBV7-9 and TRBJ1-1; TCRdb outputs TRBD1, but without DNA this stays unchecked. Germline V CDR1 and CDR2: SEHNR, FQNEAQ (reference sequence). This CDR3 has 12 residues. The CDR3 sequence is CASSLPPSEAFF. The whole variable domain, filled in from reference TRBV7-9 and TRBJ1-1, reads DTGVSQNPRHKITKRGQNVTFRCDPISEHNRLYWYRQTLGQGPEFLTYFQNEAQLEKSRLLSDRFSAERPKGSFSTLEIQRTEQGDSAMYLCASSLPPSEAFFGQGTRLTVV.

V is TRBV28 and J is TRBJ1-2. From germline, CDR1 is MDHEN and CDR2 SYDVKM. This CDR3 has 12 residues. CDR3 residues: CASSSLGSGYTF.

The CDR3 loop is CASTLGYENTEAFF. The chain carries TRBV19 and TRBJ1-1. The V gene's germline CDR1 is LNHDA and CDR2 SQIVND (reference sequence). The CDR3 consists of 14 residues.

Here the CDR3 reads CASSPGSGDTLYEQYF. The V call is TRBV27, the J call TRBJ2-7; with no DNA, the TCRdb D assignment of TRBD2 cannot be verified. This CDR3 has 16 amino acids. Germline CDR1 and CDR2: MNHEY and SMNVEV (reference sequence).

The chain carries TRBV5-1 and TRBJ2-7; checking the TCRdb D call of TRBD1 is not possible without DNA. Germline assignment: CDR1 SGHRS and CDR2 YFSETQ. The CDR3 is 15 residues long. CDR3 sequence: CASRTAGGDSYEQYF.

This sequence joins TRBV20-1 and TRBJ2-7; lacking DNA, the TRBD2 call made by TCRdb goes unchecked. The length of the CDR3 is 16 residues. Germline CDR1 is DFQATT and CDR2 is SNEGSKA (reference sequence). The CDR3 sequence is CSAVLPGLANRGEQYF.

The J gene is TRBJ2-3, the V gene TRBV28; TCRdb's D call of TRBD2 is untestable without DNA. This CDR3 comprises 16 residues. CDR1 MDHEN and CDR2 SYDVKM come from the germline V gene. Here the CDR3 reads CASSTRPGLSTDTQYF.

The chain uses TRBV15 and TRBJ2-7; TCRdb indicates TRBD2, and absent DNA this call remains unverified. Germline V gene data show CDR1 as LNHNV and CDR2 as YYDKDF (reference sequence). This CDR3 has 16 amino acids. This CDR3 is CATSRDVRLAGDEQYF.